This entry lists 8 T cell receptor beta chains sequenced from one sample in a study of glioma-infiltrating T cells after dendritic cell vaccination. The repertoire was sequenced with immunoSEQ multiplex PCR; TCRdb's copy has only in-frame clones and lacks some. In the table there are tens of thousands of clones, 81% of which are singletons. Noted time point: after dendritic cell vaccination, including at tumor progression/relapse. The starting material was blood, obtained after dendritic cell vaccination. All receptors derive from a human donor with glioblastoma.

This chain uses TRBV6-6 with TRBJ1-2; 7 nucleotides align to TRBD1. The J segment lost 9 bases and the V segment lost 5 bases, leaving 6 bases of the junction unmatched. Per the germline V gene, CDR1 is MNHNY and CDR2 is SVGAGI (reference sequence). The CDR3 runs 12 residues. In nucleotides, the CDR3 is TGTGCCAGCAGTGGACAGGATTTTAGCTACACCTTC. Encoded protein: CASSGQDFSYTF.

The chain couples TRBV5-1 to TRBJ2-3; 12 nucleotides line up with TRBD2. Germline CDR1 is SGHRS and CDR2 is YFSETQ. This CDR3 has 15 residues. Trimming cost V 4 bases and J 2 bases; bases outside gene matches: 2. In nucleotides, the CDR3 is TGCGCCAGCAGCCGGACTAGCGGGATCACAGATACGCAGTATTTT. Its protein product is CASSRTSGITDTQYF.

This rearrangement joins TRBV5-6 to TRBJ2-4; weak D call: TRBD2 (5 bases). Trimming stripped 4 bases from V and 1 base from J, with 15 bases between. CDR3 length: 16 amino acids. Germline V lookup: CDR1 SGHDT, CDR2 YYEEEE. The CDR3 bases are TGTGCCAGCAGCCGGTATTCGGGAAAGGCCAAAAACATTCAGTACTTC. This translates into CASSRYSGKAKNIQYF.

This rearrangement joins TRBV2 to TRBJ1-3, with 7 bases lining up with TRBD1. V shed 5 bases and J 4 bases; nucleotides not matched to a gene: 11. The CDR3 is 16 amino acids. Germline assignment: CDR1 SNHLY and CDR2 FYNNEI. The CDR3 loop reads CASSLLLTGPGNTIYF. DNA for the CDR3: TGTGCCAGCAGTTTGCTATTGACAGGGCCAGGAAACACCATATATTTT.

This clone was counted between two and nine times. The rearrangement uses TRBV4-2 and TRBJ2-6, with D maybe TRBD2 (5 bases). V was pared by 0 bases and J by 1 base, with 10 bases between. The CDR3 length is 17 residues. Germline V gene data show CDR1 as LGHNA and CDR2 as YNFKEQ. CDR3 residues: CASSQDFRGSGANVLTF. The CDR3, as DNA: TGTGCCAGCAGCCAAGATTTTCGGGGTTCTGGGGCCAACGTCCTGACTTTC.

This clone was seen a single time. The V and J genes are TRBV7-4 and TRBJ1-3; the D gene is possibly TRBD1 (6 bases). V was cut by 11 bases and J by 0 bases, with 20 bases left in between. This CDR3 comprises 16 residues. Looked up from germline, CDR1 is SGHVT and CDR2 is SQSDAQ. The CDR3 region has the DNA TGTGCCCTCAGGGGACATCCTCTACGCTCTGGAAACACCATATATTTT. Translated: CALRGHPLRSGNTIYF.

On this clone itself: The identical CDR3 is also encoded by other nucleotide sequences in the sample. The gene calls are TRBV27 and TRBJ2-7; 10 nucleotides match TRBD1. Germline V CDR1 and CDR2: MNHEY, SMNVEV (reference sequence). V lost 5 bases to trimming and J lost 3 bases; unmatched junction nucleotides: 1. This CDR3 contains 13 residues. Written as DNA, the CDR3 is TGTGCCAGCAGTAGGGACAGGGGCTACGAGCAGTACGTC. It encodes CASSRDRGYEQYV.

The J gene is TRBJ1-1, the V gene TRBV29-1; no reliable D call. V was trimmed by 4 bases and J by 4 bases, leaving 7 bases between them. The CDR3 runs to 11 residues. Germline CDR1 and CDR2: SQVTM and ANQGSEA. The CDR3 is CSVGGVTEAFF. In DNA form, the CDR3 reads TGCAGCGTTGGGGGAGTCACTGAAGCTTTCTTT.